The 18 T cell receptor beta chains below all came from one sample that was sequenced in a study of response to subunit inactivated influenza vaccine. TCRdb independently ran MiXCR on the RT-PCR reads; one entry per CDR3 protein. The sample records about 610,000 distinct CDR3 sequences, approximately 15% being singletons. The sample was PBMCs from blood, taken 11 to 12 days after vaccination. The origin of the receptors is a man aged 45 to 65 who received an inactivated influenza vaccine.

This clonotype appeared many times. The CDR3 coding sequence is TGTGCCAGCAGCCAAGACGGGGACACTACAGATACGCAGTATTTT. Translated, it gives CASSQDGDTTDTQYF. The chain combines TRBV4-2 with TRBJ2-3, with a tentative D call TRBD1 (6 bases). The CDR3 consists of 15 residues. V lost 0 bases, J lost 3 bases, and 10 bases lay in between. Germline CDR1 is LGHNA and CDR2 is YNFKEQ.

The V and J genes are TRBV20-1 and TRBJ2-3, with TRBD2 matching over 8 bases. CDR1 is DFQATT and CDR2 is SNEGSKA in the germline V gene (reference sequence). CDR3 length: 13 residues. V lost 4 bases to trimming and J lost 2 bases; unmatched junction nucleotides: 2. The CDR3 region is CSAISGNTDTQYF. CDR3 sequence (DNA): TGCAGTGCTATTAGCGGGAACACAGATACGCAGTATTTT.

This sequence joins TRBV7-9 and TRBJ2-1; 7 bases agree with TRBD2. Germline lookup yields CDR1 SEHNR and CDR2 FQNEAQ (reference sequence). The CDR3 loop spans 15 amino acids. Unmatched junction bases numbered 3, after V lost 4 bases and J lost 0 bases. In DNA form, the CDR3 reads TGTGCCAGCAGCTCTAGCGGTAACTCCTACAATGAGCAGTTCTTC. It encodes CASSSSGNSYNEQFF.

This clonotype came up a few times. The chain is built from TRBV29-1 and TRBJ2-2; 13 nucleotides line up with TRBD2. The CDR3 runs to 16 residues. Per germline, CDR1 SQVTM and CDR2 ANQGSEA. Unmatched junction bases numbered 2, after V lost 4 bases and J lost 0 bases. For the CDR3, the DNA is TGCAGCGTTGCTGGACTAGCGGGAGCGAACACCGGGGAGCTGTTTTTT. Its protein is CSVAGLAGANTGELFF.

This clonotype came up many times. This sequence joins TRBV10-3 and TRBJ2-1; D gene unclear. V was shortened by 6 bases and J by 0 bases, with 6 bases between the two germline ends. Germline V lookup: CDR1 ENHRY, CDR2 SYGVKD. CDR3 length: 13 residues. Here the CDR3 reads CAISVSSYNEQFF. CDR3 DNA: TGTGCCATCAGCGTGAGCTCCTACAATGAGCAGTTCTTC.

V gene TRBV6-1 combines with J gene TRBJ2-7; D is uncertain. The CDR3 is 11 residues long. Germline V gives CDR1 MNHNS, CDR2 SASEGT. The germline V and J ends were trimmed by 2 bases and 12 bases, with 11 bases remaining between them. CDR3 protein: CASSEIGPGYF. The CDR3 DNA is TGTGCCAGCAGTGAAATAGGTCCGGGGTACTTC.

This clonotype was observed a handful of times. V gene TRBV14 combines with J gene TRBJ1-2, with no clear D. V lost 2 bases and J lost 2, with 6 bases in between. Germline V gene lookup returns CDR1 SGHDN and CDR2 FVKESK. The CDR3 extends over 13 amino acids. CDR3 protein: CASSQSRNYGYTF. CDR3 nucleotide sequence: TGTGCCAGCAGCCAATCCAGGAACTATGGCTACACCTTC.

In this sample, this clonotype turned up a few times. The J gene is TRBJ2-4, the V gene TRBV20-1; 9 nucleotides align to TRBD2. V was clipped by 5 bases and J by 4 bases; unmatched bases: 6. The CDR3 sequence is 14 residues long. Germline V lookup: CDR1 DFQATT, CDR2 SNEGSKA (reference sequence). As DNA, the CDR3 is TGCAGTGCTTTTAGCGGGGGAATTAAAAACATTCAGTACTTC. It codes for CSAFSGGIKNIQYF.

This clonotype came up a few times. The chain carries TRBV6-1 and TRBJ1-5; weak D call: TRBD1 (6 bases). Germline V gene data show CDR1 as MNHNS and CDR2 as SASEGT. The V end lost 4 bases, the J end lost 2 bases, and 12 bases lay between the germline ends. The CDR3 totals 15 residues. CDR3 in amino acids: CASSGSGGGNQPQHF. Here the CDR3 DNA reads TGTGCCAGCAGTGGTTCGGGGGGCGGCAATCAGCCCCAGCATTTT.

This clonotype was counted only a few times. Written as DNA, the CDR3 is TGCGCCAGCAGCGGGGGACAGCCTGGGGACGAGCAGTACTTC. Its translation: CASSGGQPGDEQYF. The chain carries TRBV5-1 and TRBJ2-7; 7 bases align to TRBD1. The V and J ends lost 4 bases and 5 bases, in that order; junction bases with no gene match: 9. Germline V CDR1 and CDR2: SGHRS, YFSETQ. The CDR3 runs 14 residues.

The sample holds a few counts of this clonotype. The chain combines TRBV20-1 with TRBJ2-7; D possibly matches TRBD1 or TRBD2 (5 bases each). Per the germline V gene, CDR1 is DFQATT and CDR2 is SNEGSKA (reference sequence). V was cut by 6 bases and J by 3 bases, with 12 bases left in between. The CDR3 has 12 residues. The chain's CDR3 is CSAPSRGYEQYF. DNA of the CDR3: TGCAGTGCCCCGTCGAGGGGCTACGAGCAGTACTTC.

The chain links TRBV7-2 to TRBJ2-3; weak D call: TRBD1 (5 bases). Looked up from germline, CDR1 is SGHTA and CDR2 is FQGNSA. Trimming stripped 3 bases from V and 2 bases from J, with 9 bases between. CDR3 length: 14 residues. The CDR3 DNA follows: TGTGCCAGCAGCTTGACAGAAAACACAGATACGCAGTATTTT. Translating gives CASSLTENTDTQYF.

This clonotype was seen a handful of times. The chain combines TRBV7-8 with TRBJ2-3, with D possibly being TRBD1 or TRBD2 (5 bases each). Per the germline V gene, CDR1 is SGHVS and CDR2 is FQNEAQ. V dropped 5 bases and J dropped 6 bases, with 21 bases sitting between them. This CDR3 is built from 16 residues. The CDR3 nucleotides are TGTGCCAGCAGCCAGACCGGGACCGGGGTTTGGGATACGCAGTATTTT. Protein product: CASSQTGTGVWDTQYF.

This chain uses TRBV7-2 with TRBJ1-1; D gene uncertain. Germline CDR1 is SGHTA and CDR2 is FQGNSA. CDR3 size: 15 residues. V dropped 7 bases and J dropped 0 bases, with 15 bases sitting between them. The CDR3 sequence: CASTSLDRMNTEAFF. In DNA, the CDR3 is TGTGCCAGCACCTCCTTGGACCGCATGAACACTGAAGCTTTCTTT.

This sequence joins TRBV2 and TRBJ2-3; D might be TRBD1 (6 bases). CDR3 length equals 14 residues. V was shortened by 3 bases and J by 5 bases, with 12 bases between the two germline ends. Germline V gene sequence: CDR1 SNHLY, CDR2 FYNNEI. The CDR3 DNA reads TGTGCCAGCAGTGAGGGGGCCCGGGTAGATACGCAGTATTTT. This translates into CASSEGARVDTQYF.

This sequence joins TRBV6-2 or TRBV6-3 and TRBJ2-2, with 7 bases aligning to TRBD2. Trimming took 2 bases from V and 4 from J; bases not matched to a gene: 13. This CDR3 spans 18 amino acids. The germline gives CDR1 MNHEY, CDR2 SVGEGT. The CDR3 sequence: CASSYDLGLAEFTGELFF. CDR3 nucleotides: TGTGCCAGCAGTTACGACCTGGGCCTAGCGGAGTTCACCGGGGAGCTGTTTTTT.

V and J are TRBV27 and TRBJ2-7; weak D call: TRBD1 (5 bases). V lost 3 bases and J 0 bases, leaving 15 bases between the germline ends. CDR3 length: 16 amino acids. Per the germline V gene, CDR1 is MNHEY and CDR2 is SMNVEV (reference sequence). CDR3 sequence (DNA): TGTGCCAGCAGTTTCAGGGTGGGGCGAAGCTCCTACGAGCAGTACTTC. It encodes CASSFRVGRSSYEQYF.

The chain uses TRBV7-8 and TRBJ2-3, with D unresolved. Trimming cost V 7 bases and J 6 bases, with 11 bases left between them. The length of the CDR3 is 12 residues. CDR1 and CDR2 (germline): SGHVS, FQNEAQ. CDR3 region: CASTYDLDTQYF. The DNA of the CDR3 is TGTGCCAGCACCTATGACCTTGATACGCAGTATTTT.